A selection of T cell receptor beta chains follows, all from one sample in a study of CD8+ T cells in alopecia areata. Sequenced by immunoSEQ multiplex PCR; TCRdb stores in-frame clones only, minus some. The table includes a few hundred thousand clones, approximately 72% detected once. The source was CD4+ T cells sorted from blood, collected at approximately week 42, from a patient treated with tofacitinib. These TCRs come from a human donor with alopecia areata. The CDR3 runs from the conserved cysteine through the conserved F or W. D genes are given only for firm matches. Not all rows give a size; the values are once, few, many and, for expanded clones, a class.

V	D	J	size	DNA	CDR3
TRBV30	-	TRBJ2-3	once	TGTGCCTGGAGTGTAGCAGGGTTACCCACAGATACGCAGTATTTT	CAWSVAGLPTDTQYF
TRBV4-3	-	TRBJ1-6	-	TGCGCCAGCAGCCAAGATCAGGGGACGGATTCACCCCTCCACTTT	CASSQDQGTDSPLHF
TRBV4-3	TRBD1	TRBJ1-4	-	TGCGCCAGCAGCCAGGGACAGGACTGGACTAATGAAAAACTGTTTTTT	CASSQGQDWTNEKLFF
TRBV29-1	-	TRBJ2-1	-	TGCAGCGTTGCTGAGGGGTACAATGAGCAGTTCTTC	CSVAEGYNEQFF
TRBV9	TRBD1	TRBJ1-1	-	TGTGCCAGCAGCGTGGACAGGGGAAACACTGAAGCTTTCTTT	CASSVDRGNTEAFF
TRBV5-1	TRBD2	TRBJ2-5	few	TGCGCCAGCAACGGGGGGGCCTTGGAGACCCAGTACTTC	CASNGGALETQYF
TRBV29-1	-	TRBJ2-1	-	TGCAGCGTTATGTTCGACAGCTACAATGAGCAGTTCTTC	CSVMFDSYNEQFF
TRBV30	-	TRBJ2-5	-	TGTGCCTGGAGTCCAGGGCCAGAGACCCAGTACTTC	CAWSPGPETQYF
TRBV4-3	-	TRBJ2-2	once	TGCGCCAGCAGCCTGGGGACCCTAAGCGCCGGGGAGCTGTTTTTT	CASSLGTLSAGELFF
TRBV4-3	-	TRBJ1-5	-	TGCGCCAGCAGCCCCCGGTGGGGATTCAATCAGCCCCAGCATTTT	CASSPRWGFNQPQHF
TRBV7-9	TRBD1	TRBJ2-3	-	TGTGCCAGCAGCCCTACAGGGGTCCTCACAGATACGCAGTATTTT	CASSPTGVLTDTQYF
TRBV11-2	-	TRBJ2-3	few	TGTGCCAGCGCCTTGAACGGACCTGAAAGACATACGCAGTATTTT	CASALNGPERHTQYF
TRBV29-1	TRBD1	TRBJ2-7	-	TGCAGCGCCGGAACTGGGACAGGCTCCTACGAGCAGTACTTC	CSAGTGTGSYEQYF
TRBV5-6	-	TRBJ1-1	-	TGTGCCAGCAGCTTGTACGGAACGACTGAAGCTTTCTTT	CASSLYGTTEAFF
TRBV6-6	TRBD2	TRBJ2-7	-	TGTGCCAGCATTGCGGGGGGGAATTCCCACGAGCAGTACTTC	CASIAGGNSHEQYF
TRBV7-3	TRBD1	TRBJ1-1	-	TGTGCAAGCGCGCAGGGGGCGAACACTGAAGCTTTCTTT	CASAQGANTEAFF
TRBV7-7	TRBD2	TRBJ2-7	-	TGTGCCAGCAGCTTAGCTAGCGGGAGCCAGTACGAGCAGTACTTC	CASSLASGSQYEQYF
TRBV7-8	-	TRBJ1-1	-	TGTGCCAGCAGCTTATATCCCACAGGAGAGGCCACTGAAGCTTTCTTT	CASSLYPTGEATEAFF
TRBV10-3	-	TRBJ1-2	-	TGTGCCATCAGTGGGGAGACATCTAACTATGGCTACACCTTC	CAISGETSNYGYTF
TRBV5-1	-	TRBJ1-2	-	TGCGCCAGCAGCAGCGACCGGGCAGGCTATGGCTACACCTTC	CASSSDRAGYGYTF
TRBV30	TRBD1	TRBJ2-2	-	TGTGCCTCAACCGGGACAGGGGATACCGGGGAGCTGTTTTTT	CASTGTGDTGELFF
TRBV18	-	TRBJ1-1	-	TGTGCCAGCTCACCATTGACTCTGAACACTGAAGCTTTCTTT	CASSPLTLNTEAFF
TRBV29-1	-	TRBJ2-1	-	TGCAGCGTGGCTGGAACGTATCCCAATGAGCAGTTCTTC	CSVAGTYPNEQFF
TRBV25-1	TRBD1	TRBJ2-7	-	TGTGCCAGCAGTGAATTGGGACAGGGTAGCTCCTACGAGCAGTACTTC	CASSELGQGSSYEQYF
TRBV30	TRBD1	TRBJ1-6	-	TGTGCCTGGAACCGGGACAGGGGTAATTCACCCCTCCACTTT	CAWNRDRGNSPLHF
TRBV18	-	TRBJ2-7	-	TGTGCCAGCTCACCACGGGGGGTCGGTGCCGAGCAGTACTTC	CASSPRGVGAEQYF
TRBV7-9	-	TRBJ1-1	-	TGTGCCAGCAGCTCGGCGGGGCACACTGAAGCTTTCTTT	CASSSAGHTEAFF
TRBV11-2	-	TRBJ2-5	-	TGTGCCAGCAGCTTAGTGGGGACCCAGTACTTC	CASSLVGTQYF
TRBV18	TRBD2	TRBJ2-5	many	TGTGCCAGCACCTCGGGAGGGAAGGAGACCCAGTACTTC	CASTSGGKETQYF
TRBV18	-	TRBJ1-5	few	TGTGCCAGCTCTCCAAGGGAGGGGGACCAGCCCCAGCATTTT	CASSPREGDQPQHF
TRBV10-3	TRBD1	TRBJ2-7	-	TGTGCCATCAGAGCCTCCGGGACAGGGGGGAACGAGCAGTACTTC	CAIRASGTGGNEQYF
TRBV25-1	TRBD1	TRBJ1-5	-	TGTGCCAGCAGTGCGGGGACAGCGGTCAATCAGCCCCAGCATTTT	CASSAGTAVNQPQHF
TRBV30	-	TRBJ1-2	-	TGTGCCTGGAGTGGAAGGAACACCCCTAACTATGGCTACACCTTC	CAWSGRNTPNYGYTF
TRBV6-1	-	TRBJ1-5	-	TGTGCCGCCGGGGCGCCTAATCAGCCCCAGCATTTT	CAAGAPNQPQHF
TRBV25-1	TRBD2	TRBJ2-7	-	TGTGCCAGCTCGCTGGGGGGGAACGAGCAGTACTTC	CASSLGGNEQYF
TRBV10-3	-	TRBJ1-2	-	TGTGCCATCAGCAGGGACGACTATGGCTACACCTTC	CAISRDDYGYTF
TRBV7-8	-	TRBJ2-2	few	TGTGCCAGCACCCGTACAGGGTCCGGGGAGCTGTTTTTT	CASTRTGSGELFF
TRBV25-1	TRBD2	TRBJ2-5	-	TGTGCCAGCACAGAGCGGGGAGTATGGGAGACCCAGTACTTC	CASTERGVWETQYF
TRBV11-2	-	TRBJ2-3	-	TGTGCCAGCAGAGGCGGGGGCCCAGATACGCAGTATTTT	CASRGGGPDTQYF
TRBV2	-	TRBJ1-2	-	TGTGCCAGCAGCTTAGGACGGGGGAAGTCTGGCTACACCTTC	CASSLGRGKSGYTF
TRBV14	-	TRBJ2-6	once	TGTGCCAGCAGCCTCCTTGGGGGCTCTGGGGCCAACGTCCTGACTTTC	CASSLLGGSGANVLTF